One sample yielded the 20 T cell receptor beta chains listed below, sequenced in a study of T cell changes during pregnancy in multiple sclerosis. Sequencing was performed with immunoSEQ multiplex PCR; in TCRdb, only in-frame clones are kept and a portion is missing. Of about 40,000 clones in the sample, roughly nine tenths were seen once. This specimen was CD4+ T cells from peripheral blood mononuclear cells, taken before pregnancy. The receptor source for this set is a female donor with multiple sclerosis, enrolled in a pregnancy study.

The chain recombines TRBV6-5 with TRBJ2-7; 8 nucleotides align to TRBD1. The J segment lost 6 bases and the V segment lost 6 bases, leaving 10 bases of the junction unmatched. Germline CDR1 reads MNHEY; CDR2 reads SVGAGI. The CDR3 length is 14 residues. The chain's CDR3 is CASSPGTGRIEQYF. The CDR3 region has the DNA TGTGCCAGCAGCCCCGGGACAGGTAGGATCGAGCAGTACTTC.

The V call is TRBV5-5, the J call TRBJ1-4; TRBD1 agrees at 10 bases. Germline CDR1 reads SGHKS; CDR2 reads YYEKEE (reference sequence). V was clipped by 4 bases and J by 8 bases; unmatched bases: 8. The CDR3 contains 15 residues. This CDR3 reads CASSLRQGAGEKLFF. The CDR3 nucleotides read TGTGCCAGCAGCCTTCGACAGGGGGCGGGCGAAAAACTGTTTTTT.

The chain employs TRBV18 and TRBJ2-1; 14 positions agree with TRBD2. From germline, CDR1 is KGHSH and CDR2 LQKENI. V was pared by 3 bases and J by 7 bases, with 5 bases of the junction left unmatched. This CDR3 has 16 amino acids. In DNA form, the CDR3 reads TGTGCCAGCTCACCCCAGGGACTAGCGGGGGCAAATGAGCAGTTCTTC. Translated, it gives CASSPQGLAGANEQFF. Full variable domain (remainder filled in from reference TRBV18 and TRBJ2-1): NAGVMQNPRHLVRRRGQEARLRCSPMKGHSHVYWYRQLPEEGLKFMVYLQKENIIDESGMPKERFSAEFPKEGPSILRIQQVVRGDSAAYFCASSPQGLAGANEQFFGPGTRLTVL.

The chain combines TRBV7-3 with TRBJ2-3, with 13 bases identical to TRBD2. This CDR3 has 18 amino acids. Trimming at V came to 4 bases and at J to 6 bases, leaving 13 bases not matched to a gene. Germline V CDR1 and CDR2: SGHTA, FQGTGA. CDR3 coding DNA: TGTGCCAGCAGCTCCCAGTCCGCACTAGCGGGGGGGCGTGATACGCAGTATTTT. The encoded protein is CASSSQSALAGGRDTQYF.

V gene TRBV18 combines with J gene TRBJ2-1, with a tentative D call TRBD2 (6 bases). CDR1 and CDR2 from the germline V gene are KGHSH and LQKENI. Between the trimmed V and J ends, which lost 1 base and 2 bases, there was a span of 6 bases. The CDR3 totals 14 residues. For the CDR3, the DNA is TGTGCCAGCTCACCACTAGCGGCCTACAATGAGCAGTTCTTC. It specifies CASSPLAAYNEQFF.

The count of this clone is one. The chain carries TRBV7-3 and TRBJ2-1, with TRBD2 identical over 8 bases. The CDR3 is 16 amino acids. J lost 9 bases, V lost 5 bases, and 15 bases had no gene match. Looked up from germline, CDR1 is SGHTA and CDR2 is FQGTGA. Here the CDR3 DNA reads TGTGCCAGCAGCCCCCGGGCTAGCGGGTCCGGCGGTGAGCAGTTCTTC. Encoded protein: CASSPRASGSGGEQFF.

CDR3 DNA sequence: TGTGCCATCAGCCAGACAGGTGATAATTCACCCCTCCACTTT. Translated: CAISQTGDNSPLHF. J is TRBJ1-6 and V is TRBV10-3; perhaps TRBD1 as D (6 bases). There are 14 residues in the CDR3. V was cut by 6 bases and J by 5 bases, with 11 bases left in between. Germline V gene sequence: CDR1 ENHRY, CDR2 SYGVKD.

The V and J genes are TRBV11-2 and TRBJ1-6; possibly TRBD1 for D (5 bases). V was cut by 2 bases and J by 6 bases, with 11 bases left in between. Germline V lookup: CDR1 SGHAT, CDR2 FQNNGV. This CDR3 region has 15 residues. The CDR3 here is CASSLSGRANSPLHF. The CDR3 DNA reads TGTGCCAGCAGCTTATCCGGCAGGGCTAATTCACCCCTCCACTTT.

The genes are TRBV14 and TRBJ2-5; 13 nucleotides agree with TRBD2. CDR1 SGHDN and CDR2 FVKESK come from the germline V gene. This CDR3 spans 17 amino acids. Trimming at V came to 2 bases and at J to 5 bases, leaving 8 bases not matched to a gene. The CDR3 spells CASSQLLAGGPRETQYF. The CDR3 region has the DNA TGTGCCAGCAGCCAACTACTAGCGGGGGGGCCGAGGGAGACCCAGTACTTC.

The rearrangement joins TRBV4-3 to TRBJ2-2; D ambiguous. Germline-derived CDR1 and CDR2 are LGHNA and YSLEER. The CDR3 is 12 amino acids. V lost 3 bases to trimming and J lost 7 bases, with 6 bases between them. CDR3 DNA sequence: TGCGCCAGCAGCCAGGCTGTCGGGGAGCTGTTTTTT. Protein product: CASSQAVGELFF.

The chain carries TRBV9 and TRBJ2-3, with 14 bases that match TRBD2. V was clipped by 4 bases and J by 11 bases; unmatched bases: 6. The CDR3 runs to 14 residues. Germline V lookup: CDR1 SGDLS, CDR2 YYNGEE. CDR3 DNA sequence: TGTGCCAGCAGCCCAGGGACTAGCGGGGGTTGGCAGTATTTT. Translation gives CASSPGTSGGWQYF. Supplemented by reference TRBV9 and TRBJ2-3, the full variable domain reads DSGVTQTPKHLITATGQRVTLRCSPRSGDLSVYWYQQSLDQGLQFLIQYYNGEERAKGNILERFSAQQFPDLHSELNLSSLELGDSALYFCASSPGTSGGWQYFGPGTRLTVL.

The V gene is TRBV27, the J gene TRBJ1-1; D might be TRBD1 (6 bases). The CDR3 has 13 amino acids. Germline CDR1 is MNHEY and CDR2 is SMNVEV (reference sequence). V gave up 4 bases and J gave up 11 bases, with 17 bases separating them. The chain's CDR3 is CASSYRTAALAFF. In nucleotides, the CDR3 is TGTGCCAGCAGTTATAGGACAGCCGCCCTGGCTTTCTTT.

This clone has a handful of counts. In DNA, the CDR3 is TGTGCTAGTGGTTTGGTACTTGGGGGGACTAATGAAAAACTGTTTTTT. Its translation is CASGLVLGGTNEKLFF. J is TRBJ1-4 and V is TRBV12-5, with D possibly matching TRBD1 (5 bases). Trimming cost V 0 bases and J 2 bases, with 10 bases left between them. The CDR3 contains 16 residues. Per the germline V gene, CDR1 is LGHNT and CDR2 is FRNRAP.

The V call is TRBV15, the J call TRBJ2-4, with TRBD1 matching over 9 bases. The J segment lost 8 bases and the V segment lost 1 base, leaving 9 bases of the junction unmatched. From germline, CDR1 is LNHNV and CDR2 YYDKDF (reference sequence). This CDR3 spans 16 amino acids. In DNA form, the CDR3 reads TGTGCCACCAGCAGAGGCTTACAGGGGGCTTGGGACATTCAGTACTTC. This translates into CATSRGLQGAWDIQYF.

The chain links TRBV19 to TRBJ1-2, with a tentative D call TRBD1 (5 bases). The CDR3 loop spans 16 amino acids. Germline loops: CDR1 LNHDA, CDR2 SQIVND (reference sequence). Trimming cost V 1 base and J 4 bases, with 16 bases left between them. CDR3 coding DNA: TGTGCCAGTAGTATAGGGGGGGAGGGCATCGTCTATGGCTACACCTTC. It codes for CASSIGGEGIVYGYTF.

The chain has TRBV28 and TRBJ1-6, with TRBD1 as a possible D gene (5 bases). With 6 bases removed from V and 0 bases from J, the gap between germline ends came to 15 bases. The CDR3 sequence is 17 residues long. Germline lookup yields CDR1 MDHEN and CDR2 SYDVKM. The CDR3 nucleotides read TGTGCCAGCAGCAATAGACAGTCGAGCTCCTATAATTCACCCCTCCACTTT. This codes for CASSNRQSSSYNSPLHF. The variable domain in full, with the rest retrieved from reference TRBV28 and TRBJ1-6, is DVKVTQSSRYLVKRTGEKVFLECVQDMDHENMFWYRQDPGLGLRLIYFSYDVKMKEKGDIPEGYSVSREKKERFSLILESASTNQTSMYLCASSNRQSSSYNSPLHFGNGTRLTVT.

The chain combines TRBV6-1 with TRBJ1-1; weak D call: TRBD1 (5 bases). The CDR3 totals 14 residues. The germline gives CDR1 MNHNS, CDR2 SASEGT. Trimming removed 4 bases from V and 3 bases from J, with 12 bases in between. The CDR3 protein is CASSGEGDYTEAFF. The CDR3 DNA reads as TGTGCCAGCAGTGGAGAAGGGGATTACACTGAAGCTTTCTTT.

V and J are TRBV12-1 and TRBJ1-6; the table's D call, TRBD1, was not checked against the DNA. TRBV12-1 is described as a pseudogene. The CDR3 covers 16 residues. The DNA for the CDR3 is TGTGCCAGCAGCTCTATCTGGACAGGTCTCAATTCACCCCTCCACTTT. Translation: CASSSIWTGLNSPLHF.

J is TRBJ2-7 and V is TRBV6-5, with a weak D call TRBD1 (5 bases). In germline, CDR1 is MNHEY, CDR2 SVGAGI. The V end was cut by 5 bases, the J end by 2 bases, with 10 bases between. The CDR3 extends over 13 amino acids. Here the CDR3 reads CASSRREAYEQYF. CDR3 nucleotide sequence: TGTGCCAGCAGTCGCAGGGAAGCCTACGAGCAGTACTTC.

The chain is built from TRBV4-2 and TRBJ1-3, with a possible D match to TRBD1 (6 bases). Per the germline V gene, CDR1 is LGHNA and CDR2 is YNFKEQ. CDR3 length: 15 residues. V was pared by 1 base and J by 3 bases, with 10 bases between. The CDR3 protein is CASSQGTADGNTIYF. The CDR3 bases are TGTGCCAGCAGCCAAGGGACAGCTGATGGAAACACCATATATTTT.